This section outlines one T cell receptor (beta chain) sequence together with its context. The target antigen is unknown. Assay used: immunoSEQ multiplex PCR; TCRdb lists only in-frame clones, some missing. The table includes 130,000 to 150,000 clones, around 88% detected once. The record originates from a study of T cell responses to AZD1222 COVID-19 vaccine. The wider study: Doses given second, at about 4 or about 12 weeks, were pooled.

The germline V gene encodes CDR1 SNHLY and CDR2 FYNNEI. This CDR3 has 12 residues. The germline V and J ends were trimmed by 4 bases and 8 bases, with 11 bases remaining between them. General study points: Researchers took repertoire samples only after the peak T cell response had come. Donors in the cohort were predominantly white British and more often female, and clonal diversity was possibly underestimated.

This receptor was identified in an adult in good health. The sample here was peripheral blood, taken on day 0 of AZD1222 vaccination. The chain joins TRBV2 to TRBJ1-2; D is perhaps TRBD1 (5 bases). CDR3 nucleotide sequence: TGTGCCAGCAGTGCAGGGATAGGCGGCTACACCTTC. This codes for CASSAGIGGYTF. Full variable domain (missing parts from reference TRBV2 and TRBJ1-2): EPEVTQTPSHQVTQMGQEVILRCVPISNHLYFYWYRQILGQKVEFLVSFYNNEISEKSEIFDDQFSVERPDGSNFTLKIRSTKLEDSAMYFCASSAGIGGYTFGSGTRLTVV.